A single TCR beta chain is shown here with its context. Specimens obtained from alopecia areata patients comprised lesional scalp punch biopsies and peripheral blood. In each case, RNA was isolated and then reverse transcribed into cDNA as the sequencing template. Method: immunoSEQ multiplex PCR; TCRdb's copy keeps in-frame clones and lacks some. The table has around 61,000 clones, more than 40% seen once. The CDR3 is made up of 15 amino acids. The germline gives CDR1 SGHAT, CDR2 FQNNGV. V lost 5 bases, J lost 2 bases, and 7 bases stayed unmatched. These data originate in a study of CD8+ T cells in alopecia areata. Study summary: Treated patients swallowed 5 to 10 mg of oral tofacitinib twice daily. Tofacitinib was given for 6 to 18 months, then stopped for 6 months.

This TCR derives from a human donor with alopecia areata. The sample was CD8+ T cells sorted from blood, taken at week 0. The chain has TRBV11-2 and TRBJ2-7; 9 nucleotides line up with TRBD2. CDR3 loop: CASSELSGRAYEQYF. In DNA, the CDR3 is TGTGCCAGCAGCGAGCTTAGCGGGAGAGCCTACGAGCAGTACTTC.